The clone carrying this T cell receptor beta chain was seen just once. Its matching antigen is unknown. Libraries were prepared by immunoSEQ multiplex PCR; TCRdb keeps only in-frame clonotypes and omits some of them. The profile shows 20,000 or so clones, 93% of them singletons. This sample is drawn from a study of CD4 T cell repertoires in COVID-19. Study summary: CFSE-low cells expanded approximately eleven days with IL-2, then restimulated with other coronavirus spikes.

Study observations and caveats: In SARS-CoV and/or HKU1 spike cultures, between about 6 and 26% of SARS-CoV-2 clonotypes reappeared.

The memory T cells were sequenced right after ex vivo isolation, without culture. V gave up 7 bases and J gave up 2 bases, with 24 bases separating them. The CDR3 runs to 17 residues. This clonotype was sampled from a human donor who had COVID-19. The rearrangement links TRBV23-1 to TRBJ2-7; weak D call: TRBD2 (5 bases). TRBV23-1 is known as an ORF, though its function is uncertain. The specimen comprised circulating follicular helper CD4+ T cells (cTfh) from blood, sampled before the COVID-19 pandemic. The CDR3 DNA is TGCGCCAGCACCCCGGTCCCCCCGCCGACGGGGACCTACGAGCAGTACTTC. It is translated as CASTPVPPPTGTYEQYF.